The 3 T cell receptor beta chains below come from one sample, sequenced in a study of naive and memory T cell subsets. The beta constant-region primer was an equimolar mix of two oligonucleotides covering TRBC1 and TRBC2. Ligated cDNA was amplified by four rounds of PCR with nested alpha and beta constant-region primers and SP2. Each CDR3 protein gets one entry after TCRdb re-called the UMI-ligation and nested PCR reads with MiXCR. The table includes more than 100,000 distinct CDR3 sequences, 35% to 40% detected once. The sequenced sample was central memory CD4+ T cells from blood. The receptors derive from a human donor in good health.

The chain combines TRBV6-6 with TRBJ2-7; 9 bases fit TRBD2. CDR1 MNHNY and CDR2 SVGAGI come from the germline V gene (reference sequence). The CDR3 is 16 residues long. Trimming at V came to 6 bases and at J to 0 bases, leaving 9 bases not matched to a gene. In DNA form, the CDR3 reads TGTGCCAGCAGAAACACTGATAGCGGGGGCTCCTACGAGCAGTACTTC. This translates into CASRNTDSGGSYEQYF.

V usage is TRBV20-1 and J usage is TRBJ1-2, with 9 positions matching TRBD1. Germline V CDR1 and CDR2: DFQATT, SNEGSKA (reference sequence). J lost 6 bases, V lost 6 bases, and 11 bases had no gene match. The length of the CDR3 is 14 residues. CDR3 loop: CSARTGVGFDGYTF. The CDR3 nucleotides read TGCAGTGCCCGGACAGGGGTTGGGTTTGATGGCTACACCTTC.

This clonotype was picked up a small number of times. The rearrangement joins TRBV18 to TRBJ1-4; D unclear. The V gene's germline CDR1 is KGHSH and CDR2 LQKENI. The CDR3 totals 12 residues. Trimming shortened V by 3 bases and J by 10 bases, and 9 bases separated the two germline ends. The CDR3 here is CASSPGVGKLFF. In nucleotides, the CDR3 is TGTGCCAGCTCACCTGGGGTCGGAAAACTGTTTTTT.